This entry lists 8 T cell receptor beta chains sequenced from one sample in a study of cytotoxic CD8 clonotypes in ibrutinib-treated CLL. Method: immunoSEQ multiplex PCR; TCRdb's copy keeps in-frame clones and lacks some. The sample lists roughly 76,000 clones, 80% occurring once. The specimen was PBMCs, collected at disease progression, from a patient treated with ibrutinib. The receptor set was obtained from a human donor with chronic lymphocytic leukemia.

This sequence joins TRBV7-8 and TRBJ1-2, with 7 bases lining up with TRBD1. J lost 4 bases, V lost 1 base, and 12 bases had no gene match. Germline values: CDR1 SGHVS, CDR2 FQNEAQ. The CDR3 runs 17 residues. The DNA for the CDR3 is TGTGCCAGCAGCTTAGTCGGGACAGCGGAAAGCCCCTATGGCTACACCTTC. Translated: CASSLVGTAESPYGYTF.

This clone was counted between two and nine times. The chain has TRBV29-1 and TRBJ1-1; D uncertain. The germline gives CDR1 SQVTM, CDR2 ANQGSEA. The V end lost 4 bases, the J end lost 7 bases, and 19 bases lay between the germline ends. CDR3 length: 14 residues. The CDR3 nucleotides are TGCAGCGTTGTGCTCCCTACTCTCCTAGTTGAAGCTTTCTTT. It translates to CSVVLPTLLVEAFF.

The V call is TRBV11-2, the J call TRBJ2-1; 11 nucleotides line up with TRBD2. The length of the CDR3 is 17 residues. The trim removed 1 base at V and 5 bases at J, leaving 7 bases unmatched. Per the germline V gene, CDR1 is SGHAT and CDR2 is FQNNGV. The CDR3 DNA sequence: TGTGCCAGCAGCTTAGCCCCTCTAGCGGGAGGCCACAATGAGCAGTTCTTC. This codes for CASSLAPLAGGHNEQFF.

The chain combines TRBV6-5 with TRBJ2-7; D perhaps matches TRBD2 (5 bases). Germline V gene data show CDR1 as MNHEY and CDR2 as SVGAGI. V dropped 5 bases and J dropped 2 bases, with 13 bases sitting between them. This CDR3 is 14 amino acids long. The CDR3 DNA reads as TGTGCCAGCAGTCCCCTCGCGAGGGCCTACGAGCAGTACTTC. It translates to CASSPLARAYEQYF.

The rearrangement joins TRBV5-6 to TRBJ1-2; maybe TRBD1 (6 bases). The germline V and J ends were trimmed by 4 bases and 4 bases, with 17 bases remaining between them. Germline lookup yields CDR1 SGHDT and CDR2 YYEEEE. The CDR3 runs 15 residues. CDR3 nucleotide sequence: TGTGCCAGCAGCCCACCGTACAGGGTACGCTATGGCTACACCTTC. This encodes CASSPPYRVRYGYTF.

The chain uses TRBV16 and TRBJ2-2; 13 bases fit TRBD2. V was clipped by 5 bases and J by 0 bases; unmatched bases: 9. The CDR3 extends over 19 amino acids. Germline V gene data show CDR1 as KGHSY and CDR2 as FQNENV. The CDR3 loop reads CASSSRTSGSVTNTGELFF. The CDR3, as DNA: TGTGCCAGCAGCTCCCGGACTAGCGGGAGTGTTACGAACACCGGGGAGCTGTTTTTT. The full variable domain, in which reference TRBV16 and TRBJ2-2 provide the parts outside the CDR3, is GEEVAQTPKHLVRGEGQKAKLYCAPIKGHSYVFWYQQVLKNEFKFLISFQNENVFDETGMPKERFSAKCLPNSPCSLEIQATKLEDSAVYFCASSSRTSGSVTNTGELFFGEGSRLTVL.

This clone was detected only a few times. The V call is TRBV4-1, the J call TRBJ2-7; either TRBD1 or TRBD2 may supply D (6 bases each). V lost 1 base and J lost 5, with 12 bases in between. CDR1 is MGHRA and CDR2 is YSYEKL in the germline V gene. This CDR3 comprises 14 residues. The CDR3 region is CASSQGTERDEQYF. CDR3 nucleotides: TGCGCCAGCAGCCAAGGGACAGAGCGGGACGAGCAGTACTTC.

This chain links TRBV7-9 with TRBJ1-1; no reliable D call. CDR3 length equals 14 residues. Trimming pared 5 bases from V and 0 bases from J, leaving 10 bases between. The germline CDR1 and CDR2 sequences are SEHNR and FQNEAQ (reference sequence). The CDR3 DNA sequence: TGTGCCAGCAGCGGGGAGAACTTGAACACTGAAGCTTTCTTT. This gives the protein CASSGENLNTEAFF. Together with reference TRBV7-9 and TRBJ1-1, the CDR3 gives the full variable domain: DTGVSQNPRHKITKRGQNVTFRCDPISEHNRLYWYRQTLGQGPEFLTYFQNEAQLEKSRLLSDRFSAERPKGSFSTLEIQRTEQGDSAMYLCASSGENLNTEAFFGQGTRLTVV.